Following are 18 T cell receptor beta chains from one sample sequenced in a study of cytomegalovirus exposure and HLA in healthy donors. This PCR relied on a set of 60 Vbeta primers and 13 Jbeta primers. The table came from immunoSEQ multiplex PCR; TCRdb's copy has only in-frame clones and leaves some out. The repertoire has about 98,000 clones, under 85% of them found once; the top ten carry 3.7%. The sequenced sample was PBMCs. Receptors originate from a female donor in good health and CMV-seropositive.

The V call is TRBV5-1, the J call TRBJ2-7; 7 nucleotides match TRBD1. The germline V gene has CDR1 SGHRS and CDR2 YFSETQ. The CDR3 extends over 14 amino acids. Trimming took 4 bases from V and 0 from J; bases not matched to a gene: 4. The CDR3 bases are TGCGCCAGCAGCGTCCGGGACAGCTCCTACGAGCAGTACTTC. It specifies CASSVRDSSYEQYF.

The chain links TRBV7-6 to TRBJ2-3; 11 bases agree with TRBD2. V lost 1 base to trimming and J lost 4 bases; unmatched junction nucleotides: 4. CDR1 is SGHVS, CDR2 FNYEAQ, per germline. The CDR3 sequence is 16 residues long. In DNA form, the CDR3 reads TGTGCCAGCAGCTTAGTAGTAGCGGGGGGGTCAGATACGCAGTATTTT. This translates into CASSLVVAGGSDTQYF.

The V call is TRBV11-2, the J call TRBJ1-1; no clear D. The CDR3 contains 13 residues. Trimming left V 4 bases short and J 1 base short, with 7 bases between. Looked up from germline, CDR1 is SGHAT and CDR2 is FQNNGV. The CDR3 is CASSSVWNTEAFF. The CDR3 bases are TGTGCCAGCAGCTCCGTCTGGAACACTGAAGCTTTCTTT. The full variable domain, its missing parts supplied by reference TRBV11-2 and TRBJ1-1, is EAGVAQSPRYKIIEKRQSVAFWCNPISGHATLYWYQQILGQGPKLLIQFQNNGVVDDSQLPKDRFSAERLKGVDSTLKIQPAKLEDSAVYLCASSSVWNTEAFFGQGTRLTVV.

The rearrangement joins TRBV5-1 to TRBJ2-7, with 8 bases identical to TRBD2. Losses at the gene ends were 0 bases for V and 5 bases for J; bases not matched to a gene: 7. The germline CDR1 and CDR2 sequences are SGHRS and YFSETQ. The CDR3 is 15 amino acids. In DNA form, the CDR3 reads TGCGCCAGCAGCTTGGCCGGGACTAGATCTAACGAGCAGTACTTC. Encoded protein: CASSLAGTRSNEQYF. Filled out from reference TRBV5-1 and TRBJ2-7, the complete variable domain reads KAGVTQTPRYLIKTRGQQVTLSCSPISGHRSVSWYQQTPGQGLQFLFEYFSETQRNKGNFPGRFSGRQFSNSRSEMNVSTLELGDSALYLCASSLAGTRSNEQYFGPGTRLTVT.

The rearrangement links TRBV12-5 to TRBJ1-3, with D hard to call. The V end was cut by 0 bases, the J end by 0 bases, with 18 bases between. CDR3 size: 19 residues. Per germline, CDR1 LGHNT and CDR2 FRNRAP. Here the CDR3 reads CASGLVRFSPPGSGNTIYF. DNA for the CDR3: TGTGCTAGTGGTTTGGTACGGTTTAGCCCACCCGGCTCTGGAAACACCATATATTTT. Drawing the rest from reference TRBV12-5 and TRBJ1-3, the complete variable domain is DARVTQTPRHKVTEMGQEVTMRCQPILGHNTVFWYRQTMMQGLELLAYFRNRAPLDDSGMPKDRFSAEMPDATLATLKIQPSEPRDSAVYFCASGLVRFSPPGSGNTIYFGEGSWLTVV.

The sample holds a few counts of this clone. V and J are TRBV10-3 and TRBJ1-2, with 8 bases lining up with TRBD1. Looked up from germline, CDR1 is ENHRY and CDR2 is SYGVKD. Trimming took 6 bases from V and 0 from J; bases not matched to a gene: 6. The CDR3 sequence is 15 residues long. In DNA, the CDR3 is TGTGCCATCAGCCTGGACAGGGACGCTAACTATGGCTACACCTTC. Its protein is CAISLDRDANYGYTF.

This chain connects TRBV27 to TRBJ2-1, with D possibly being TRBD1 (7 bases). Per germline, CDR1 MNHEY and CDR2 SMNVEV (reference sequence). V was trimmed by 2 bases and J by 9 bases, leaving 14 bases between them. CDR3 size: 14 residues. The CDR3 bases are TGTGCCAGCAGTTTAGGGCAGGGGGGAAGTGAGCAGTTCTTC. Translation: CASSLGQGGSEQFF.

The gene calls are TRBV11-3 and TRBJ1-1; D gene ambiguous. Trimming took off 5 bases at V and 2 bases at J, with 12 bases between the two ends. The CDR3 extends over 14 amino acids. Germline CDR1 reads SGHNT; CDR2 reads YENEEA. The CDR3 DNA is TGTGCCAGCAGCCAGACCCGGGAAAACACTGAAGCTTTCTTT. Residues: CASSQTRENTEAFF.

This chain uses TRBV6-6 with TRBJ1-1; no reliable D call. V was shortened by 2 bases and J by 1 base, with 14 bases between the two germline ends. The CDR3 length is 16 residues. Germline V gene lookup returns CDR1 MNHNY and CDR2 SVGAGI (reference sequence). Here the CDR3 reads CASSYRQADQNTEAFF. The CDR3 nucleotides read TGTGCCAGCAGTTACAGGCAGGCAGATCAGAACACTGAAGCTTTCTTT.

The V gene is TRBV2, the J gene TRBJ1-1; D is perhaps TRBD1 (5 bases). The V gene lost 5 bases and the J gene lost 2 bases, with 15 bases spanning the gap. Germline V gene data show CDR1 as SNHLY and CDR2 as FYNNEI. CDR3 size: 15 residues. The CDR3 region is CASSPQWQGNTEAFF. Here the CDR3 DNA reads TGTGCCAGCAGTCCACAGTGGCAGGGTAACACTGAAGCTTTCTTT.

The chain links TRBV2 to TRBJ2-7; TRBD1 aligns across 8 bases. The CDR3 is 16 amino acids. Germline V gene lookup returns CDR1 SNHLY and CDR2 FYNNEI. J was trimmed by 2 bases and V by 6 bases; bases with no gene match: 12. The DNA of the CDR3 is TGTGCCAGCAGCAGAATCCGGACAGGGTCTACCTACGAGCAGTACTTC. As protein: CASSRIRTGSTYEQYF. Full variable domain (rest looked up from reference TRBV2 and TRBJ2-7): EPEVTQTPSHQVTQMGQEVILRCVPISNHLYFYWYRQILGQKVEFLVSFYNNEISEKSEIFDDQFSVERPDGSNFTLKIRSTKLEDSAMYFCASSRIRTGSTYEQYFGPGTRLTVT.

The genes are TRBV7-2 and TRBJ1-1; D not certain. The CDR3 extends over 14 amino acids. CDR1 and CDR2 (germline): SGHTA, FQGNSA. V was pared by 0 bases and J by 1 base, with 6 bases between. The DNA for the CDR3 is TGTGCCAGCAGCTTAGCGGTGGCGAACACTGAAGCTTTCTTT. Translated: CASSLAVANTEAFF.

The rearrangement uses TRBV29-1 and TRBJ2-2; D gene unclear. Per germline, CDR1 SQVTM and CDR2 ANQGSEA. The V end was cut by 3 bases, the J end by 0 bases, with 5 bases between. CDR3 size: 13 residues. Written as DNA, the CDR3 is TGCAGCGTTGACTATTCGAACACCGGGGAGCTGTTTTTT. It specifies CSVDYSNTGELFF.

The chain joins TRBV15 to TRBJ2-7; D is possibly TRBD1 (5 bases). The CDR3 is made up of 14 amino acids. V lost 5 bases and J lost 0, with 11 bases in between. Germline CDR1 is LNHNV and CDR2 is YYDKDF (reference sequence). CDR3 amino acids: CATSGSTGSYEQYF. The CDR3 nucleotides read TGTGCCACCAGCGGTTCAACAGGCTCCTACGAGCAGTACTTC.

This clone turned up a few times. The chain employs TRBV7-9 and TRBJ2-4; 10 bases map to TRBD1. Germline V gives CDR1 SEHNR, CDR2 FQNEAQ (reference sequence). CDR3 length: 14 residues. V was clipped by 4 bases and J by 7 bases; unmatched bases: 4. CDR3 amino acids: CASSSGTGVNIQYF. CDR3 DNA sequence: TGTGCCAGCAGCTCCGGGACAGGGGTGAACATTCAGTACTTC. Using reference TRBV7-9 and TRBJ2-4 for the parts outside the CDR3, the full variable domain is DTGVSQNPRHKITKRGQNVTFRCDPISEHNRLYWYRQTLGQGPEFLTYFQNEAQLEKSRLLSDRFSAERPKGSFSTLEIQRTEQGDSAMYLCASSSGTGVNIQYFGAGTRLSVL.

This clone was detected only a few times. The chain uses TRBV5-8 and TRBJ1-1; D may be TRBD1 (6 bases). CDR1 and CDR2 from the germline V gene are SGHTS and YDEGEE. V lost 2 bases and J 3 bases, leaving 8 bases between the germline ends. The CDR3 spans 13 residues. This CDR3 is CASSFGQYTEAFF. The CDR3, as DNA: TGTGCCAGCAGCTTTGGACAGTACACTGAAGCTTTCTTT.

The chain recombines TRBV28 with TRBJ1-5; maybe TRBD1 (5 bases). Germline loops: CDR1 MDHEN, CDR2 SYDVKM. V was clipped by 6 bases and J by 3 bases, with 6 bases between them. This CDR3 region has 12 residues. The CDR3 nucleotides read TGTGCCAGCAGGACAGTCAATCAGCCCCAGCATTTT. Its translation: CASRTVNQPQHF.

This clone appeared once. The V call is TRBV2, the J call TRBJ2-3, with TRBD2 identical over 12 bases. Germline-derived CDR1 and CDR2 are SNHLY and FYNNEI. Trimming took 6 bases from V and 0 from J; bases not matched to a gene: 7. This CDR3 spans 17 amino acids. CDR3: CASSVTSGGISTDTQYF. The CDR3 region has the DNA TGTGCCAGCAGCGTGACTAGCGGGGGTATCAGCACAGATACGCAGTATTTT.